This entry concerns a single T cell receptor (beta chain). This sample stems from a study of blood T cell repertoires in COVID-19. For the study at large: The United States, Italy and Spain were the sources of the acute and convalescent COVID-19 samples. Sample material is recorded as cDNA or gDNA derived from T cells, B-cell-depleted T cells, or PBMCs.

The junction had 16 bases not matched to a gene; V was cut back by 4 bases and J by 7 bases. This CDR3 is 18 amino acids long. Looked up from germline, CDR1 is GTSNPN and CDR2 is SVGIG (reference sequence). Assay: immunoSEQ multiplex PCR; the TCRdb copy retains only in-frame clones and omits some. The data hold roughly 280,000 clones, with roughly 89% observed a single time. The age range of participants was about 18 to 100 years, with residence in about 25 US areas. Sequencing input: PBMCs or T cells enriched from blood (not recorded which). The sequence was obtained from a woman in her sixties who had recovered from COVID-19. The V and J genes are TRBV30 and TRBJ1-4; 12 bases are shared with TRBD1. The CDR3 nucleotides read TGTGCCTGGAATCCAAGCGCCGGGACAGGGGGCGACGGTGAAAAACTGTTTTTT. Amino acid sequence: CAWNPSAGTGGDGEKLFF.